The clone carrying this T cell receptor (beta chain) has only a few counts. Antigen: not known. The data were taken from a study of identical twins. General study findings and limits: Donors were not followed over many years; analysis was cross-sectional. Insertion counts were lower in abundant cord blood beta clonotypes, a trend that memory repertoires did not show.

There are 14 residues in the CDR3. Trimming took off 4 bases at V and 1 base at J, with 10 bases between the two ends. Germline V gene lookup returns CDR1 DFQATT and CDR2 SNEGSKA (reference sequence). TCRdb itself ran the 5' RACE reads through MiXCR, one entry per CDR3 protein. Among roughly 470,000 distinct CDR3 sequences listed, roughly an eighth were seen once. This same sample was also part of a study on yellow fever vaccine responses in identical twins.

The origin of this receptor is a woman younger than 35 in good health. The chain recombines TRBV20-1 with TRBJ2-2; D gene uncertain. The sample consisted of CD4+ T cells sorted from blood. The CDR3 is CSAMAAGNTGELFF. The CDR3 region has the DNA TGCAGTGCTATGGCGGCAGGGAACACCGGGGAGCTGTTTTTT.